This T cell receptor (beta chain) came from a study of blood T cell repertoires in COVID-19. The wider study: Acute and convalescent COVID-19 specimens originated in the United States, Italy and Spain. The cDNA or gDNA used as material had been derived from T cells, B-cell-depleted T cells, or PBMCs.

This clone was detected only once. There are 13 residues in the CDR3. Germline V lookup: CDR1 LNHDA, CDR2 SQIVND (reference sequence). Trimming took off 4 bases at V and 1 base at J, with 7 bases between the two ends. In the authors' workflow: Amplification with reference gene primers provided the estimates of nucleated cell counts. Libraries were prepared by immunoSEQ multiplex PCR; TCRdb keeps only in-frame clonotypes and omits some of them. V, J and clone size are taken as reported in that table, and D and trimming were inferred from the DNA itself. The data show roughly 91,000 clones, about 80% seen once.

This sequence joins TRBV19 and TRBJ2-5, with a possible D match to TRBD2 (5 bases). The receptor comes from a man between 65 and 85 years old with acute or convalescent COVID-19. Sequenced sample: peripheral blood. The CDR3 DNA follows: TGTGCCAGTAGTACCGGGGTCCAAGAGACCCAGTACTTC. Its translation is CASSTGVQETQYF.